These 18 T cell receptor beta chains originate from one sample sequenced in a study of cytomegalovirus exposure and HLA in healthy donors (dated by TCRdb to about 2017). To prepare the library, the immunoSEQ multiplex PCR assay was applied. For the multiplex PCR, a mixture combining 60 forward primers for TCR Vbeta segments and 13 reverse primers for TCR Jbeta segments was used. The table was pulled from immuneACCESS by TCRdb, which kept in-frame rearrangements only. Such tables lose some clones; where checked, under half of the loss comes from unresolved V genes, and the rest has no known cause. Within this sample are approximately 100,000 clones, with approximately 70% of them counted one time only. The biggest ten clones account for approximately 3.9% of the sample. Sequencing input: PBMCs. The receptors here all came from a man between 25 and 39 years old in good health and CMV-seropositive.

The chain joins TRBV6-1 to TRBJ1-2; D is undetermined. This CDR3 contains 14 residues. The V gene lost 0 bases and the J gene lost 2 bases, with 7 bases spanning the gap. In germline, CDR1 is MNHNS, CDR2 SASEGT. CDR3: CASSEAYINYGYTF. The CDR3 DNA reads TGTGCCAGCAGTGAAGCGTACATAAACTATGGCTACACCTTC.

This clone was picked up a small number of times. The CDR3 DNA reads as TGTGCCAGCAGCTTCAGGCCGGGACTGAGAGACTACGAGCAGTACTTC. This sequence encodes CASSFRPGLRDYEQYF. The J gene is TRBJ2-7, the V gene TRBV5-5; possible D gene TRBD2, 6 bases. V was clipped by 2 bases and J by 3 bases, with 18 bases between them. Germline V gene data show CDR1 as SGHKS and CDR2 as YYEKEE (reference sequence). The CDR3 totals 16 residues.

The genes are TRBV2 and TRBJ1-2; D may be TRBD1 (6 bases). This CDR3 region has 13 residues. Looked up from germline, CDR1 is SNHLY and CDR2 is FYNNEI. Trimming pared 7 bases from V and 8 bases from J, leaving 17 bases between. CDR3 amino acids: CASNQQGGLGYTF. CDR3 DNA sequence: TGTGCCAGCAACCAACAGGGAGGGTTGGGCTACACCTTC.

The chain has TRBV30 and TRBJ2-7; maybe TRBD1 (6 bases). Germline assignment: CDR1 GTSNPN and CDR2 SVGIG (reference sequence). The length of the CDR3 is 15 residues. Between the trimmed V and J ends, which lost 0 bases and 5 bases, there was a span of 17 bases. CDR3 loop: CAWSVGETGINEQYF. The CDR3 nucleotides read TGTGCCTGGAGTGTAGGGGAGACAGGTATCAACGAGCAGTACTTC.

This clone was counted once. The chain joins TRBV5-1 to TRBJ1-4, with D tentatively TRBD1 (6 bases). This CDR3 is built from 14 residues. Germline CDR1 is SGHRS and CDR2 is YFSETQ. Trimming pared 3 bases from V and 8 bases from J, leaving 14 bases between. CDR3: CASSWQGLSEKLFF. The CDR3 coding sequence is TGCGCCAGCAGCTGGCAGGGGTTGAGCGAAAAACTGTTTTTT.

The chain is built from TRBV6-5 and TRBJ2-4, with no clear D. The germline gives CDR1 MNHEY, CDR2 SVGAGI. CDR3 length: 16 amino acids. With 4 bases removed from V and 0 bases from J, the gap between germline ends came to 13 bases. The CDR3 protein is CASSFTSVLAKNIQYF. As DNA, the CDR3 is TGTGCCAGCAGTTTTACTTCGGTCTTAGCCAAAAACATTCAGTACTTC.

The genes are TRBV5-4 and TRBJ2-3, with 8 bases identical to TRBD2. Losses at the gene ends were 9 bases for V and 4 bases for J; bases not matched to a gene: 7. Germline assignment: CDR1 SGHNT and CDR2 YYREEE (reference sequence). The CDR3 contains 13 residues. The CDR3 DNA sequence: TGTGCCACCATACCAGCGGGGGCAGATACGCAGTATTTT. It codes for CATIPAGADTQYF. The entire variable domain, with the rest obtained from reference TRBV5-4 and TRBJ2-3, is as follows: ETGVTQSPTHLIKTRGQQVTLRCSSQSGHNTVSWYQQALGQGPQFIFQYYREEENGRGNFPPRFSGLQFPNYSSELNVNALELDDSALYLCATIPAGADTQYFGPGTRLTVL.

The V and J genes are TRBV5-8 and TRBJ2-1; TRBD2 matches at 9 bases. There are 16 residues in the CDR3. Losses at the gene ends were 0 bases for V and 8 bases for J; bases not matched to a gene: 9. Per the germline V gene, CDR1 is SGHTS and CDR2 is YDEGEE. This chain's CDR3 is CASSLGRGGRLDEQFF. Here the CDR3 DNA reads TGTGCCAGCAGCTTGGGGCGGGGGGGCCGGTTGGATGAGCAGTTCTTC. The whole variable domain, remainder taken from reference TRBV5-8 and TRBJ2-1, is EAGVTQSPTHLIKTRGQQATLRCSPISGHTSVYWYQQALGLGLQFLLWYDEGEERNRGNFPPRFSGRQFPNYSSELNVNALELEDSALYLCASSLGRGGRLDEQFFGPGTRLTVL.

This clone has just a few counts. The chain uses TRBV10-3 and TRBJ1-6, with D unclear. V was pared by 5 bases and J by 7 bases, with 12 bases between. Germline CDR1 and CDR2: ENHRY and SYGVKD. This CDR3 has 14 amino acids. The CDR3 region is CAISQVGGNSPLHF. The CDR3 DNA follows: TGTGCCATCAGTCAAGTCGGAGGGAATTCACCCCTCCACTTT.

This clone was observed a handful of times. This chain connects TRBV6-1 to TRBJ2-1, with a possible D match to TRBD2 (7 bases). There are 14 residues in the CDR3. Trimming cost V 5 bases and J 14 bases, with 22 bases left between them. In germline, CDR1 is MNHNS, CDR2 SASEGT. DNA for the CDR3: TGTGCCAGCAGTCAAGGGGGGGTAATTAAGGCCGAGTTCTTC. It encodes CASSQGGVIKAEFF.

A few counts support this clone. This rearrangement joins TRBV7-9 to TRBJ1-1, with D possibly TRBD1 on 6 matching bases. Germline V gene data show CDR1 as SEHNR and CDR2 as FQNEAQ (reference sequence). This CDR3 has 14 residues. Trimming pared 4 bases from V and 10 bases from J, leaving 19 bases between. CDR3 bases: TGTGCCAGCAGCTCCCGGGGTAAGGGGGAACCAGCTTTCTTT. Encoded protein: CASSSRGKGEPAFF.

A few counts support this clone. The chain carries TRBV29-1 and TRBJ1-2; D unresolved. Germline values: CDR1 SQVTM, CDR2 ANQGSEA. V lost 6 bases and J lost 5, with 13 bases in between. The CDR3 sequence is 12 residues long. CDR3: CSVLTEAYGYTF. The CDR3 DNA reads as TGCAGCGTGCTGACGGAGGCTTATGGCTACACCTTC.

This chain joins TRBV18 and TRBJ1-6; no clear D gene. The V and J ends lost 3 bases and 5 bases respectively, with 8 bases between them. Germline-derived CDR1 and CDR2 are KGHSH and LQKENI. The CDR3 consists of 14 residues. The CDR3 region has the DNA TGTGCCAGCTCACCCCGACGGGATAATTCACCCCTCCACTTT. Its protein is CASSPRRDNSPLHF. The whole variable domain, filled in from reference TRBV18 and TRBJ1-6, reads NAGVMQNPRHLVRRRGQEARLRCSPMKGHSHVYWYRQLPEEGLKFMVYLQKENIIDESGMPKERFSAEFPKEGPSILRIQQVVRGDSAAYFCASSPRRDNSPLHFGNGTRLTVT.

There are a few counts of this clone. This chain connects TRBV9 to TRBJ2-2; 9 nucleotides agree with TRBD1. The CDR3 is 16 residues long. Per the germline V gene, CDR1 is SGDLS and CDR2 is YYNGEE. With 2 bases clipped from V and 6 bases from J, the junction kept 8 bases outside the gene matches. CDR3 DNA: TGTGCCAGCAGCGTTACAGGGGGCGGATCGTCCGGGGAGCTGTTTTTT. This translates into CASSVTGGGSSGELFF.

J is TRBJ1-2 and V is TRBV7-4; TRBD1 is a possible D gene (5 bases). CDR3 length equals 12 residues. V was shortened by 5 bases and J by 7 bases, with 11 bases between the two germline ends. Germline values: CDR1 SGHVT, CDR2 SQSDAQ. CDR3 loop: CASSPGETGYTF. CDR3 sequence (DNA): TGTGCCAGCAGCCCGGGGGAGACTGGCTACACCTTC.

This clone was counted a few times. The chain is built from TRBV15 and TRBJ1-5; TRBD1 is a possible D gene (6 bases). V gave up 4 bases and J gave up 6 bases, with 13 bases separating them. This CDR3 has 14 amino acids. The germline V gene encodes CDR1 LNHNV and CDR2 YYDKDF (reference sequence). The CDR3 DNA reads as TGTGCCACCAGCACAAACAGGGTTCGTCAGCCCCAGCATTTT. It translates to CATSTNRVRQPQHF.

This chain uses TRBV5-6 with TRBJ2-1, with a possible D match to TRBD2 (5 bases). Per germline, CDR1 SGHDT and CDR2 YYEEEE. This CDR3 is built from 16 residues. The V end was cut by 3 bases, the J end by 2 bases, with 15 bases between. Here the CDR3 DNA reads TGTGCCAGCAGCTCCCCCACAGCGGTCCCCTACAATGAGCAGTTCTTC. Residues: CASSSPTAVPYNEQFF.

This clone was detected once. The V and J genes are TRBV18 and TRBJ1-4; 9 nucleotides line up with TRBD1. Germline V gene data show CDR1 as KGHSH and CDR2 as LQKENI. This CDR3 is 15 amino acids long. Trimming at V came to 4 bases and at J to 4 bases, leaving 4 bases not matched to a gene. CDR3 nucleotide sequence: TGTGCCAGCTCACGGGGACAGGGCGGTAATGAAAAACTGTTTTTT. It is translated as CASSRGQGGNEKLFF.